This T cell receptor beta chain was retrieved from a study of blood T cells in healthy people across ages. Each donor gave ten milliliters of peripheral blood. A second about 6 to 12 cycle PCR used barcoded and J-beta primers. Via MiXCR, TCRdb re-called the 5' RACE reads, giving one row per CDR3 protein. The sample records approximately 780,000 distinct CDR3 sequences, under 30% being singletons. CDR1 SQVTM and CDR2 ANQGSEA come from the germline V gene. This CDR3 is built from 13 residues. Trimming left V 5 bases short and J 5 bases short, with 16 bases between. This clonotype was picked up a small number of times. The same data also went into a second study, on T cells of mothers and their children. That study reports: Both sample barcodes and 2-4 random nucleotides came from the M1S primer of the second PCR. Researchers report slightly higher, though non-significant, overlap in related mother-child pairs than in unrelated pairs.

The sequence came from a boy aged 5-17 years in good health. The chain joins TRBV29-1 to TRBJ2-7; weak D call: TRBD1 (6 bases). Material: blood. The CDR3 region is CSVSLRTVDEQYF. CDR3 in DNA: TGCAGCGTTTCCCTCCGGACAGTGGACGAGCAGTACTTC.